This TCR beta chain was captured by sequencing in a study of T cells in Graves' hyperthyroidism and ophthalmopathy. For this clonotype: Its antigen is currently unknown.

Patients were excluded for uncontrolled infection, other autoimmune disease, pregnancy or lactation. Fresh peripheral blood, 10 ml, was the source of the PBMCs. Broader study findings: Blood also showed most of the thyroid clonotypes that were expanded above 0.001.

There were TCR beta CDR3 regions amplified from RNA transcripts. In the first-round RT-PCR of the TCR CDR3, the HTBI primer set was used. MiXCR, run by TCRdb on the multiplex PCR reads, gives a single entry per CDR3 protein. Among 300,000 to 450,000 distinct CDR3 sequences listed, 20% to 25% were seen once. This CDR3 has 13 amino acids. V dropped 4 bases and J dropped 8 bases, with 15 bases sitting between them. Germline V gives CDR1 SGDLS, CDR2 YYNGEE. What was sequenced was blood. The genes are TRBV9 and TRBJ1-1, with D perhaps matching TRBD1 (5 bases). The clonotype originates from a man over 45 with Graves' hyperthyroidism. CDR3 loop: CASSPGGRVEAFF. The CDR3 nucleotides are TGTGCCAGCAGCCCTGGAGGCAGGGTGGAAGCTTTCTTT.